These 21 T cell receptor beta chains share one sample of origin, sequenced in a study of Ad26.COV2.S vaccination and SARS-CoV-2 variants. Sequencing used immunoSEQ multiplex PCR; TCRdb keeps in-frame clones, though not all of them. The sample records fewer than 600,000 clones, 80% to 90% being singletons. Treatment meaning: about 20 received Ad26.COV2.S at low or high dose, single or two shots; about 5 received placebo; per-sample allocation not given. Sampling was performed 63 days after the first vaccine or placebo injection. The sequencing used peripheral blood, collected in a trial of Ad26.COV2.S vaccine versus placebo. The receptors come from a person aged 18-60 years who received the Ad26.COV2.S COVID-19 vaccine or a placebo.

The chain has TRBV28 and TRBJ2-1, with a weak D call TRBD2 (6 bases). CDR3 length: 15 residues. With 2 bases removed from V and 4 bases from J, the gap between germline ends came to 12 bases. Germline loops: CDR1 MDHEN, CDR2 SYDVKM. This chain's CDR3 is CASSLTRETYNEQFF. The DNA of the CDR3 is TGTGCCAGCAGTTTAACTCGGGAGACGTACAATGAGCAGTTCTTC.

This clone was seen a single time. V and J are TRBV2 and TRBJ1-6; D is undetermined. The V gene lost 5 bases and the J gene lost 8 bases, with 13 bases spanning the gap. Germline V gene data show CDR1 as SNHLY and CDR2 as FYNNEI. The CDR3 is made up of 14 amino acids. The chain's CDR3 is CASSRLSSDSPLHF. As DNA, the CDR3 is TGTGCCAGCAGTCGGTTGTCGTCTGATTCACCCCTCCACTTT.

The chain couples TRBV6-5 to TRBJ2-7; D remains unclear. V was pared by 2 bases and J by 2 bases, with 16 bases between. Germline CDR1 and CDR2: MNHEY and SVGAGI. The CDR3 is 16 amino acids. The CDR3 sequence is CASSYVRSGGTYEQYF. The CDR3 DNA follows: TGTGCCAGCAGTTACGTTCGAAGTGGCGGAACCTACGAGCAGTACTTC.

The chain links TRBV2 to TRBJ1-5, with 9 bases that match TRBD1. Germline V gene lookup returns CDR1 SNHLY and CDR2 FYNNEI. J was trimmed by 1 base and V by 6 bases; bases with no gene match: 4. The CDR3 is made up of 15 amino acids. The CDR3 DNA reads as TGTGCCAGCAGAGGGACAGGGTTGAGCAATCAGCCCCAGCATTTT. As protein: CASRGTGLSNQPQHF.

The chain has TRBV5-1 and TRBJ2-3; perhaps TRBD2 as D (5 bases). V lost 2 bases to trimming and J lost 4 bases, with 14 bases between them. There are 15 residues in the CDR3. CDR1 and CDR2 from the germline V gene are SGHRS and YFSETQ. In DNA form, the CDR3 reads TGCGCCAGCAGCTTTCAAACGGGAAGGCCAGATACGCAGTATTTT. It encodes CASSFQTGRPDTQYF.

The sample holds one count of this clone. The V gene is TRBV14, the J gene TRBJ1-1; no clear D gene. V gave up 0 bases and J gave up 4 bases, with 6 bases separating them. CDR1 is SGHDN, CDR2 FVKESK, per germline. This CDR3 is built from 13 residues. CDR3 residues: CASSQDKPTEAFF. The CDR3 DNA reads as TGTGCCAGCAGCCAAGACAAGCCCACTGAAGCTTTCTTT.

The chain joins TRBV6-2 or TRBV6-3 to TRBJ2-3, with 7 bases that match TRBD2. Germline V gene sequence: CDR1 MNHEY, CDR2 SVGEGT. Trimming at V came to 6 bases and at J to 5 bases, leaving 2 bases not matched to a gene. The length of the CDR3 is 12 residues. CDR3 coding DNA: TGTGCCAGCAGCCCTAGCGGAGATACGCAGTATTTT. Translation: CASSPSGDTQYF.

J is TRBJ1-2 and V is TRBV7-9; D remains ambiguous. CDR1 is SEHNR and CDR2 is FQNEAQ in the germline V gene (reference sequence). Deletions cut 5 bases from V and 10 bases from J, with 8 bases between. The CDR3 is 10 amino acids. CDR3 residues: CASSPQDYTF. CDR3 sequence (DNA): TGTGCCAGCAGCCCCCAGGACTACACCTTC.

The V call is TRBV5-1, the J call TRBJ2-7; D perhaps matches TRBD2 (6 bases). Germline V gene sequence: CDR1 SGHRS, CDR2 YFSETQ. V was pared by 4 bases and J by 3 bases, with 17 bases between. The CDR3 runs to 15 residues. The CDR3 DNA sequence: TGCGCCAGCAGCACCCCCGGGACTTATAACTACGAGCAGTACTTC. It encodes CASSTPGTYNYEQYF. The variable domain in full, with the rest retrieved from reference TRBV5-1 and TRBJ2-7, is KAGVTQTPRYLIKTRGQQVTLSCSPISGHRSVSWYQQTPGQGLQFLFEYFSETQRNKGNFPGRFSGRQFSNSRSEMNVSTLELGDSALYLCASSTPGTYNYEQYFGPGTRLTVT.

On this clone itself: Other DNA variants within this sample encode the same CDR3. This chain joins TRBV7-3 and TRBJ2-2, with 8 bases lining up with TRBD2. The CDR3 totals 16 residues. Germline CDR1 and CDR2: SGHTA and FQGTGA. The V segment lost 0 bases and the J segment 0 bases; nucleotides outside the gene matches: 0. This CDR3 is CASSLTSGANTGELFF. The CDR3 coding sequence is TGTGCCAGCAGCTTAACTAGCGGGGCGAACACCGGGGAGCTGTTTTTT.

The chain combines TRBV28 with TRBJ2-2; D uncertain. Trimming stripped 7 bases from V and 5 bases from J, with 11 bases between. The CDR3 loop spans 13 amino acids. CDR1 is MDHEN and CDR2 is SYDVKM in the germline V gene. The chain's CDR3 is CASTLSGTGELFF. Here the CDR3 DNA reads TGTGCCAGCACCCTATCCGGGACCGGGGAGCTGTTTTTT. The entire variable domain, with the rest obtained from reference TRBV28 and TRBJ2-2, is as follows: DVKVTQSSRYLVKRTGEKVFLECVQDMDHENMFWYRQDPGLGLRLIYFSYDVKMKEKGDIPEGYSVSREKKERFSLILESASTNQTSMYLCASTLSGTGELFFGEGSRLTVL.

This rearrangement joins TRBV9 to TRBJ1-1, with D possibly TRBD1 on 6 matching bases. V was pared by 0 bases and J by 5 bases, with 11 bases between. CDR3 length equals 14 residues. CDR1 and CDR2 (germline): SGDLS, YYNGEE. Here the CDR3 DNA reads TGTGCCAGCAGCGTAGTTGGGGGCCCGACTGAAGCTTTCTTT. The encoded protein is CASSVVGGPTEAFF.

V gene TRBV7-2 combines with J gene TRBJ2-1; no clear D. The V and J ends lost 1 base and 2 bases respectively, with 3 bases between them. The CDR3 runs to 13 residues. CDR1 and CDR2 (germline): SGHTA, FQGNSA. CDR3 DNA: TGTGCCAGCAGCTTAGATCCCTACAATGAGCAGTTCTTC. The encoded protein is CASSLDPYNEQFF.

The chain has TRBV30 and TRBJ2-1; 7 nucleotides line up with TRBD2. The germline V gene encodes CDR1 GTSNPN and CDR2 SVGIG (reference sequence). The J segment lost 2 bases and the V segment lost 2 bases, leaving 9 bases of the junction unmatched. The CDR3 is made up of 16 amino acids. CDR3 DNA: TGTGCCTGGAGTCCCTTTCTAGCGGTACCCTACAATGAGCAGTTCTTC. Translating it yields CAWSPFLAVPYNEQFF.

The gene calls are TRBV7-6 and TRBJ2-7; D may be TRBD1 (5 bases). Germline loops: CDR1 SGHVS, CDR2 FNYEAQ. The CDR3 consists of 17 residues. With 1 base removed from V and 4 bases from J, the gap between germline ends came to 20 bases. The CDR3 here is CASSLGGRVQQSYEQYF. CDR3 DNA: TGTGCCAGCAGCTTAGGGGGCAGGGTTCAACAGTCTTACGAGCAGTACTTC.

The J gene is TRBJ1-1, the V gene TRBV7-9, with D uncertain. V was shortened by 5 bases and J by 6 bases, with 13 bases between the two germline ends. CDR1 and CDR2 from the germline V gene are SEHNR and FQNEAQ (reference sequence). CDR3 length: 13 amino acids. The DNA for the CDR3 is TGTGCCAGCAGCCTCAATCGTGAAGCTGAAGCTTTCTTT. Its translation: CASSLNREAEAFF.

V gene TRBV4-2 combines with J gene TRBJ1-2; D not resolved. V gave up 3 bases and J gave up 6 bases, with 23 bases separating them. The CDR3 spans 17 residues. Germline V gene sequence: CDR1 LGHNA, CDR2 YNFKEQ. The chain's CDR3 is CASSHSTGEVLFDGYTF. Here the CDR3 DNA reads TGTGCCAGCAGCCATTCCACCGGCGAGGTGCTATTCGATGGCTACACCTTC.

This chain links TRBV20-1 with TRBJ1-2; D remains ambiguous. CDR1 is DFQATT and CDR2 is SNEGSKA in the germline V gene (reference sequence). Trimming stripped 3 bases from V and 5 bases from J, with 19 bases between. CDR3 length equals 15 residues. The CDR3 loop is CSASRSGKIGYGYTF. The DNA for the CDR3 is TGCAGTGCTAGTCGCAGTGGGAAAATAGGGTATGGCTACACCTTC.

This chain uses TRBV5-1 with TRBJ2-2, with a weak D call TRBD2 (6 bases). The CDR3 is made up of 15 amino acids. Trimming shortened V by 5 bases and J by 3 bases, and 14 bases separated the two germline ends. CDR1 and CDR2 (germline): SGHRS, YFSETQ. CDR3: CASRIGGTDTGELFF. The CDR3, as DNA: TGCGCCAGCAGAATCGGGGGAACCGACACCGGGGAGCTGTTTTTT.

V gene TRBV18 combines with J gene TRBJ2-1, with 7 bases matching TRBD1. Per the germline V gene, CDR1 is KGHSH and CDR2 is LQKENI. This CDR3 is built from 18 residues. V shed 1 base and J 5 bases; nucleotides not matched to a gene: 14. CDR3 bases: TGTGCCAGCTCACCACGAATAGGCGTCGGGACAGAACACAATGAGCAGTTCTTC. Protein product: CASSPRIGVGTEHNEQFF.

The V gene is TRBV10-3, the J gene TRBJ2-7; TRBD1 agrees at 11 bases. Germline-derived CDR1 and CDR2 are ENHRY and SYGVKD. The CDR3 runs to 16 residues. V lost 1 base, J lost 1 base, and 3 bases stayed unmatched. The CDR3 DNA is TGTGCCATCAGTGAGTTGGGGACAGGGGGTTCCTACGAGCAGTACTTC. This translates into CAISELGTGGSYEQYF.